Listed below are T cell receptor beta chains from one sample, sequenced in a study of human T cells and chemical hapten exposure. From the RACE reads, TCRdb called clonotypes with MiXCR, one entry per CDR3 protein. Of some 120,000 distinct CDR3 sequences in the sample, approximately 9.5% were seen once. The specimen was whole blood. The receptor source for this set is a male donor in good health. Some clones in this sample may be carry-over from other donors' samples. The conserved cysteine and the conserved F or W are not part of the CDR3 here.

cdr3_aa: ASSQPLGVGSYEQY
v_call: TRBV12-3/TRBV12-4

cdr3_aa: ASRRGDRLNTGELF
v_call: TRBV5-4

cdr3_aa: AKRVGGNTGELF
v_call: TRBV7-2

cdr3_aa: ASSLWVDQPQH
v_call: TRBV27

cdr3_aa: ASADGTHEQY
v_call: TRBV10-3

cdr3_aa: ASSPGTGPSSYNEQF
v_call: TRBV5-1

cdr3_aa: AISEMVNYGYT
v_call: TRBV10-3

cdr3_aa: AIGIRTGGTYEQY
v_call: TRBV10-3

cdr3_aa: ASSLAEGQGAPTLAKNIQY
v_call: TRBV5-1

cdr3_aa: ASSSSGSRTGELF
v_call: TRBV6-6

cdr3_aa: ASTTDGQRTDTQY
v_call: TRBV2

cdr3_aa: ATSRDRDRGSYEQY
v_call: TRBV15

cdr3_aa: ASSLGSVSTDTQY
v_call: TRBV5-4

cdr3_aa: ASSPSGRNTEAF
v_call: TRBV18

cdr3_aa: ASSLFSQYNHEQF
v_call: TRBV7-9

cdr3_aa: ASSAQTSSGANVLT
v_call: TRBV11-2

cdr3_aa: ASSLEPLVGAYEQY
v_call: TRBV7-2

cdr3_aa: ASRTSGVSNQPQH
v_call: TRBV6-2/TRBV6-3

cdr3_aa: ASSLGQGIYYGYT
v_call: TRBV27

cdr3_aa: SVVTSGSIKSWVGQF
v_call: TRBV29-1

cdr3_aa: ASSLRGGDTQY
v_call: TRBV5-1

cdr3_aa: ASSQFDSGRVY
v_call: TRBV14

cdr3_aa: SVRQGGSYEQY
v_call: TRBV29-1

cdr3_aa: ASSVGGAGAHEQF
v_call: TRBV9

cdr3_aa: AISAKGPSTDTQY
v_call: TRBV10-3

cdr3_aa: ASRDAGTGSYEQY
v_call: TRBV27

cdr3_aa: SARDWASGTNTDTQY
v_call: TRBV20-1

cdr3_aa: ASSFRDAFNEQF
v_call: TRBV7-9

cdr3_aa: ASSLIPWSSGANVLT
v_call: TRBV7-9

cdr3_aa: ASSEYQRRQETQY
v_call: TRBV25-1

cdr3_aa: SALSRQMGNEQY
v_call: TRBV20-1

cdr3_aa: ASGSRDRTYEQY
v_call: TRBV12-5

cdr3_aa: AWDGNTEAF
v_call: TRBV30

cdr3_aa: ASSLRDRAEAF
v_call: TRBV5-1

cdr3_aa: SARDLKGHEQF
v_call: TRBV20-1

cdr3_aa: ASSLEQGRGTEAF
v_call: TRBV7-9

cdr3_aa: ASLPGQGDNEQF
v_call: TRBV18

cdr3_aa: AGALFFALYEQY
v_call: TRBV7-9

cdr3_aa: ASSPVSGGGYNEQF
v_call: TRBV12-3/TRBV12-4

cdr3_aa: ASSEGGGLNYGYT
v_call: TRBV2

cdr3_aa: ASSKGDDYQSQPQH
v_call: TRBV5-5

cdr3_aa: ASSESQREAPYNEQF
v_call: TRBV10-2

cdr3_aa: SVRQGAGETQY
v_call: TRBV29-1

cdr3_aa: ASSLTVAGGPYEQY
v_call: TRBV5-1

cdr3_aa: ASSPSRTGGSEQY
v_call: TRBV27

cdr3_aa: ASSLKVTGNTEAF
v_call: TRBV11-2

cdr3_aa: ASSREGGFSYEQY
v_call: TRBV5-1

cdr3_aa: ASSSGLAGETQY
v_call: TRBV5-1

cdr3_aa: ASSSSQGTDTQY
v_call: TRBV5-1

cdr3_aa: ASSLETGSYNEQF
v_call: TRBV28

cdr3_aa: SARDTGGPGNEQF
v_call: TRBV20-1

cdr3_aa: ASSYRGNGYT
v_call: TRBV6-5

cdr3_aa: ASSYLGGEGGTDTQY
v_call: TRBV6-5

cdr3_aa: ASSLLGIPNTGELF
v_call: TRBV18

cdr3_aa: AISEWRSGSGPDTQY
v_call: TRBV10-3

cdr3_aa: ASSPGRFQETQY
v_call: TRBV14

cdr3_aa: ASSGVMGEQY
v_call: TRBV12-3/TRBV12-4

cdr3_aa: ASSLELSPNEQY
v_call: TRBV5-1